This T cell receptor beta chain was identified in a study of technical replicates of blood from several donors. CDR1 and CDR2 from the germline V gene are LGHNT and FRNRAP. The V gene end was trimmed by 1 base and the J gene end by 2 bases; junction bases not matched to a gene: 10. This CDR3 spans 18 amino acids. The data were produced by immunoSEQ multiplex PCR, yet TCRdb's version contains in-frame clones alone and is incomplete. The top ten clones hold 0.26% of a sample with about 79,000 clones, 90% to 95% of them seen once. Sequenced material: T cells isolated from PBMCs. The clonotype originates from a human donor in good health. The chain links TRBV12-5 to TRBJ2-2; 7 nucleotides match TRBD1. In DNA, the CDR3 is TGTGCTAGTGGTTTGGCCCGTACAGGGGATCAAAACACCGGGGAGCTGTTTTTT. Protein: CASGLARTGDQNTGELFF.